One T cell receptor beta chain is described in this entry. The table lists this clonotype with many counts. Its antigen is not yet known. Per-base qualities were not stored, and no clone one base away is much larger. From the second PCR step onward, the TCR alpha chain libraries and the TCR beta chain libraries were amplified separately. Donor CMV status was determined by IFNgamma production from CD4+ T cells after overnight stimulation of fresh PBMCs with CMV viral lysate. Miltenyi beads were used first to positively select CD4 T cells, and CD8 T cells were then positively selected from the CD4-negative fraction. Cells stained for CD3, CD4, CD8, CD45RA, CD27 and a live/dead dye were sorted on a BD Aria II into four subsets by CD45RA and CD27. A few healthy volunteers provided blood, and each donor's sample was split into CD4 and CD8 T cells and then further divided into four differentiation subsets. Roughly 120 ml of peripheral blood was collected from each donor, and PBMC were isolated from the blood using Ficoll-Paque PLUS density-gradient centrifugation. Sorted cells were lysed in RLT buffer, and RNA was extracted with a Qiagen RNeasy kit and stored at -80°C.

Library generation was performed with UMI-ligation and nested PCR. The beta constant-region primer consisted of an equimolar mixture of two oligonucleotides that together covered TRBC1 and TRBC2. The ligated cDNA went through four rounds of PCR with nested alpha and beta constant-region primers together with the SP2 primer. A single-stranded oligonucleotide containing the SP2 primer and a 12-nucleotide UMI was joined to the 3' end of the cDNA by T4 RNA ligase 1. Incubation of the ligation reaction lasted 20-24 hours at 16 degrees C. To avoid over-amplification, PCR2 was usually performed as a SYBR Green qPCR and halted once a predetermined threshold was reached. Every purification after the first one was done using Agencourt AMPure XP magnetic beads. Library amounts were measured by Qubit and library quality was assessed on a TapeStation, where the main peak was expected at around 650 bp. The pooled libraries were sequenced on an Illumina MiSeq using v2 2x251 paired-end kits, which usually yielded roughly 1-2 million reads per sample. Libraries were pooled at about 4 nM per sample, and 5-7% PhiX was added to improve cluster recognition. As for how the authors treated the data: Using tag matching that tolerated one base-pair mismatch, Decombinator assigned V and J genes to FASTQ reads that had been processed by Demultiplexor. Collapsinator used UMIs to correct both sequencing errors and frequency errors arising from PCR heterogeneity. CDR3Translator translated TCRs and extracted CDR3s from the conserved cysteine to the FGXG phenylalanine, flagging non-productive sequences. Repertoires were subsampled to equal numbers of UMI-defined TCRs before Gini, Shannon entropy and inverse Simpson indices were calculated. Within the linear range, a power law was fitted to clonotype abundance distributions using maximum likelihood. When run on a single naive CD8 sample, MIGEC and the pipeline yielded similar UMI counts, similar unique TCR numbers and similar clonal distributions. Repertoires were searched for about 7,300 CMV-associated CDR3 sequences compiled from VDJdb and a published dataset. TCRdb cleaned the public reads at Q25 with fastp, built clones with MiXCR and kept in-frame beta chains. Here each entry gathers all rows of one CDR3 protein and keeps the most common genes and DNA. TCRdb, rather than the study authors, made the V and J calls. The sample records some 16,000 distinct CDR3 sequences, roughly 8.7% of which are singletons. The ten largest clones add up to 23% of the sample.

The record originates from a study of naive and memory T cell subsets (dated by TCRdb to 2016 to 2017). Regarding the study in general: An open-source, UMI-based TCR alpha and beta sequencing pipeline was applied to sorted naive and memory peripheral blood T cell subsets. Complete agreement was observed between the functional CMV T cell responses and the IgG serology results. RNA was DNase-treated and reverse transcribed with TCR constant-region primers, mostly using SuperScript III. Overall study outcomes, separate from this receptor: TCR abundance followed a power law whose exponent differed between naive and memory subsets but was consistent across the three individuals. Gini index rose and Shannon and inverse Simpson diversity fell from naive through CM, EM and EMRA in both CD4 and CD8 cells. Following error correction, more than 95% of naive TCR sequences occurred only once, which made naive abundance distributions much steeper than those of memory subsets. RNA-based TCR counts may be influenced by expression changes linked to T cell activation and differentiation. The repertoire findings for the naive and memory subsets could not be validated, as no ground truth was available. Each clonotype was defined as a single alpha or beta chain sequence rather than as a paired alpha/beta receptor.

CDR1 and CDR2 are drawn from the germline V gene (reference sequence): SEHNR, FQNEAQ. The CDR3, from cysteine to phenylalanine, totals 12 residues. Here the CDR3 DNA is all that survives: 36 bases in frame from base 1. At the junction V is shortened by 5 bases and J by 6 bases, with 10 bases in between. The sample was central memory CD8+ T cells from blood. Reading the label with the study, this specimen's cell subset or site is: central memory, CD45RA- CD27+. The rearranged chain carries TRBV7-9 and TRBJ1-1, with an unclear D gene assignment. This sequence was found in a human donor in good health. At the DNA level, the sequence is TGTGCCAGCAGCGATGAGAGCTCTGAAGCTTTCTTT. Its translation reads: CASSDESSEAFF.